Shown below are 24 T cell receptor beta chains from a single sample sequenced in a study of cytomegalovirus exposure and HLA in healthy donors. This table comes from immunoSEQ multiplex PCR, and its TCRdb copy is limited to in-frame clones, with some not included. The table shows a few hundred thousand clones, with 85% to 90% occurring only once. Sequencing used PBMCs. The receptors derive from a young woman in good health and CMV-seronegative.

This clone appeared a single time. A read error may account for a junction end that differs from germline. The V and J genes are TRBV19 and TRBJ1-1, with D perhaps TRBD1 (6 bases). The germline V gene encodes CDR1 LNHDA and CDR2 SQIVND (reference sequence). The CDR3 totals 15 residues. The DNA of the CDR3 is TGTGCCAGTAGTGTAGAGACAGGAGTGAACACTGAAGCTTTCTTT. Its translation: CASSVETGVNTEAFF. The variable domain in full, completed from reference TRBV19 and TRBJ1-1, reads DGGITQSPKYLFRKEGQNVTLSCEQNLNHDAMYWYRQDPGQGLRLIYYSQIVNDFQKGDIAEGYSVSREKKESFPLTVTSAQKNPTAFYLCASSVETGVNTEAFFGQGTRLTVV.

The rearrangement links TRBV4-3 to TRBJ1-1; possibly TRBD1 for D (6 bases). The CDR3 runs to 15 residues. V shed 3 bases and J shed 0 bases, with 11 bases lying between them. Germline V lookup: CDR1 LGHNA, CDR2 YSLEER. CDR3 bases: TGCGCCAGCAGCCAGGGGGCTAGAATGAACACTGAAGCTTTCTTT. Translating it yields CASSQGARMNTEAFF.

This clone appeared once. Other nucleotide sequences from this sample produce the same CDR3. This sequence joins TRBV6-6 and TRBJ1-5; 7 bases match TRBD1. There are 16 residues in the CDR3. J was trimmed by 4 bases and V by 0 bases; bases with no gene match: 6. Germline lookup yields CDR1 MNHNY and CDR2 SVGAGI (reference sequence). The CDR3 sequence: CASSYSGDSPNQPQHF. In nucleotides, the CDR3 is TGTGCCAGCAGTTACTCGGGGGACAGCCCAAATCAGCCCCAGCATTTT.

This clone was observed a few times. The chain has TRBV28 and TRBJ2-7, with 10 bases identical to TRBD1. Germline CDR1 MDHEN, CDR2 SYDVKM. The CDR3 extends over 17 amino acids. J was trimmed by 2 bases and V by 5 bases; bases with no gene match: 12. CDR3 sequence reads: CASSPLPAGQGPYEQYV. In nucleotides, the CDR3 is TGTGCCAGCAGTCCGCTACCTGCGGGACAGGGGCCCTACGAGCAGTACGTC.

CDR3 region: CASSLVRGERDTQYF. CDR3 nucleotide sequence: TGTGCCAGCAGCTTAGTACGGGGGGAACGGGATACGCAGTATTTT. This chain joins TRBV11-2 and TRBJ2-3; 7 bases match TRBD2. This CDR3 contains 15 residues. V trimming: 1 base; J trimming: 6 bases; junction bases outside the gene matches: 7. Germline V gene data show CDR1 as SGHAT and CDR2 as FQNNGV.

This clone occurred once. The chain employs TRBV5-4 and TRBJ2-2; 14 bases are a match to TRBD2. Germline CDR1 SGHNT, CDR2 YYREEE (reference sequence). V trimming: 4 bases; J trimming: 6 bases; junction bases outside the gene matches: 11. The CDR3 has 18 amino acids. The CDR3 coding sequence is TGTGCCAGCAGCCTCCTGACTAGCGGGGGGGCGGTCGCCGGGGAGCTGTTTTTT. Protein sequence: CASSLLTSGGAVAGELFF.

This clone came up once. This rearrangement joins TRBV6-1 to TRBJ1-3; unclear D gene. V lost 1 base, J lost 0 bases, and 7 bases lay in between. This CDR3 region has 15 residues. Germline V gene sequence: CDR1 MNHNS, CDR2 SASEGT. The CDR3 DNA is TGTGCCAGCAGTGAAGGTTGGAGCTCTGGAAACACCATATATTTT. Protein product: CASSEGWSSGNTIYF.

This CDR3 is CASSHGTLAGGFSYNEQFF. The CDR3 DNA reads TGCGCCAGCAGCCACGGGACGCTAGCGGGGGGCTTTTCCTACAATGAGCAGTTCTTC. The genes are TRBV4-3 and TRBJ2-1; 11 bases align to TRBD2. CDR1 is LGHNA, CDR2 YSLEER, per germline. V dropped 3 bases and J dropped 1; count of bases not matched to a gene: 11. The CDR3 consists of 19 residues.

The V call is TRBV9, the J call TRBJ2-1; the match to TRBD2 covers 11 bases. The CDR3 is 19 amino acids. CDR1 is SGDLS and CDR2 is YYNGEE in the germline V gene. V shed 0 bases and J 1 base; nucleotides not matched to a gene: 9. The DNA of the CDR3 is TGTGCCAGCAGCGTAGCCCTAGCGGGGGGTGATACTTCCTACAATGAGCAGTTCTTC. Translated, it gives CASSVALAGGDTSYNEQFF.

This clone was detected a few times. V gene TRBV19 combines with J gene TRBJ2-6, with D possibly TRBD2 on 5 matching bases. Germline CDR1 reads LNHDA; CDR2 reads SQIVND (reference sequence). Trimming removed 7 bases from V and 2 bases from J, with 9 bases in between. The CDR3 has 14 residues. The CDR3 coding sequence is TGTGCCAGTATGGAGGTTACTGGGGCCAACGTCCTGACTTTC. Translating gives CASMEVTGANVLTF.

V gene TRBV4-3 combines with J gene TRBJ2-2, with D perhaps matching TRBD1 (5 bases). With 5 bases removed from V and 4 bases from J, the gap between germline ends came to 17 bases. The CDR3 has 16 residues. From germline, CDR1 is LGHNA and CDR2 YSLEER. CDR3 sequence: CASSNFNQGGTGELFF. CDR3 sequence (DNA): TGCGCCAGCAGCAACTTTAACCAGGGCGGCACCGGGGAGCTGTTTTTT.

V usage is TRBV2 and J usage is TRBJ2-3; D may be TRBD2 (7 bases). The CDR3 extends over 14 amino acids. Germline assignment: CDR1 SNHLY and CDR2 FYNNEI. V shed 11 bases and J shed 2 bases, with 17 bases lying between them. CDR3 sequence (DNA): TGTGCCGGGGGACCGGCGGGGGCCACAGATACGCAGTATTTT. Encoded protein: CAGGPAGATDTQYF.

This chain connects TRBV6-5 to TRBJ2-5; 7 nucleotides agree with TRBD1. V was pared by 1 base and J by 0 bases, with 2 bases of the junction left unmatched. Germline loops: CDR1 MNHEY, CDR2 SVGAGI. The length of the CDR3 is 15 residues. The CDR3 sequence: CASSYWDSNQETQYF. The CDR3 nucleotides are TGTGCCAGCAGTTACTGGGACAGTAACCAAGAGACCCAGTACTTC.

The J gene is TRBJ2-7, the V gene TRBV7-2, with 9 bases fitting TRBD1. Germline V CDR1 and CDR2: SGHTA, FQGNSA. J was trimmed by 6 bases and V by 5 bases; bases with no gene match: 11. CDR3 length equals 15 residues. The CDR3 DNA reads as TGTGCCAGCAGCACTTCCGGGACAGGGACTATCGAGCAGTACTTC. The encoded protein is CASSTSGTGTIEQYF. The entire variable domain, with the rest obtained from reference TRBV7-2 and TRBJ2-7, is as follows: GAGVSQSPSNKVTEKGKDVELRCDPISGHTALYWYRQSLGQGLEFLIYFQGNSAPDKSGLPSDRFSAERTGGSVSTLTIQRTQQEDSAVYLCASSTSGTGTIEQYFGPGTRLTVT.

The gene calls are TRBV6-1 and TRBJ2-7, with 8 bases fitting TRBD2. Germline lookup yields CDR1 MNHNS and CDR2 SASEGT. There are 12 residues in the CDR3. In nucleotides, the CDR3 is TGTGCATGCTCCGGGACTAGCTACGAGCAGTACGTC. Translating it yields CACSGTSYEQYV.

This chain links TRBV6-1 with TRBJ1-4; D possibly corresponds to TRBD1 (6 bases). This CDR3 is built from 14 residues. Germline CDR1 is MNHNS and CDR2 is SASEGT. The V and J ends lost 3 bases and 5 bases respectively, with 10 bases between them. The CDR3: CASSDHRVNEKLFF. The CDR3 DNA follows: TGTGCCAGCAGTGATCACAGGGTAAATGAAAAACTGTTTTTT.

The CDR3 DNA is TGTGCCAGCAGCTTAGTAGGGACAGGGATTTACGAGCAGTACTTC. It encodes CASSLVGTGIYEQYF. The V gene is TRBV7-9, the J gene TRBJ2-7; 9 bases align to TRBD1. CDR1 and CDR2 (germline): SEHNR, FQNEAQ (reference sequence). The CDR3 covers 15 residues. V lost 1 base to trimming and J lost 4 bases; unmatched junction nucleotides: 5.

The rearrangement joins TRBV29-1 to TRBJ2-7, with D maybe TRBD1 (6 bases). The CDR3 has 11 amino acids. Trimming removed 2 bases at V and 7 bases at J, with 9 bases between. Germline CDR1 and CDR2: SQVTM and ANQGSEA. CDR3: CSVELQGEQYV. The CDR3 DNA reads as TGCAGCGTTGAATTGCAGGGGGAGCAGTACGTC.

The chain links TRBV7-2 to TRBJ1-2; no definite D call. The CDR3 totals 14 residues. Trimming stripped 7 bases from V and 8 bases from J, with 20 bases between. From germline, CDR1 is SGHTA and CDR2 FQGNSA. CDR3 in DNA: TGTGCCAGCACCCGGCAGGTTACAGCCGAAGGCTACACCTTC. Translating it yields CASTRQVTAEGYTF.

The DNA for the CDR3 is TGTGCCAGCAGCCCGAGGACTAGCGGGGGCGTAGAGCAGTTCTTC. Its translation is CASSPRTSGGVEQFF. The V call is TRBV9, the J call TRBJ2-1, with 13 bases aligning to TRBD2. The ends lost 4 bases at V and 10 bases at J; junction bases unmatched: 8. CDR3 size: 15 residues. Germline V gives CDR1 SGDLS, CDR2 YYNGEE. Based on the CDR3 plus reference TRBV9 and TRBJ2-1, the full variable domain is DSGVTQTPKHLITATGQRVTLRCSPRSGDLSVYWYQQSLDQGLQFLIQYYNGEERAKGNILERFSAQQFPDLHSELNLSSLELGDSALYFCASSPRTSGGVEQFFGPGTRLTVL.

The genes are TRBV28 and TRBJ2-7; D perhaps matches TRBD2 (5 bases). The CDR3 runs to 12 residues. In germline, CDR1 is MDHEN, CDR2 SYDVKM. V lost 2 bases and J lost 3, with 5 bases in between. CDR3 nucleotide sequence: TGTGCCAGCAGTTTAGCGGGCTACGAGCAGTACGTC. It codes for CASSLAGYEQYV.

V is TRBV5-1 and J is TRBJ1-6; 7 nucleotides agree with TRBD1. J gave up 2 bases and V 5 bases, and 4 bases lay outside the gene matches. There are 15 residues in the CDR3. CDR1 and CDR2 from the germline V gene are SGHRS and YFSETQ. The CDR3 loop is CASRPGTAYNSPLHF. The CDR3 DNA is TGCGCCAGCAGACCCGGGACAGCCTATAATTCACCCCTCCACTTT.

This chain links TRBV14 with TRBJ2-7; maybe TRBD1 (6 bases). Germline assignment: CDR1 SGHDN and CDR2 FVKESK. V lost 4 bases, J lost 2 bases, and 12 bases lay in between. The CDR3 totals 14 residues. This CDR3 reads CASSPTGWAYEQYF. The DNA for the CDR3 is TGTGCCAGCAGCCCGACAGGTTGGGCCTACGAGCAGTACTTC.

This chain links TRBV7-9 with TRBJ1-1; 10 positions match TRBD1. The CDR3 contains 17 residues. The germline gives CDR1 SEHNR, CDR2 FQNEAQ (reference sequence). Germline trimming cut 4 bases from V and 4 bases from J; bases unmatched to any gene: 12. CDR3 DNA sequence: TGTGCCAGCAGCTCTACCGGGACAGGGGTACGAGGCACTGAAGCTTTCTTT. This gives the protein CASSSTGTGVRGTEAFF.